Each of the 19 T cell receptor beta chains below was sequenced from the same sample in a study of cytomegalovirus exposure and HLA in healthy donors. PCR amplification relied on 60 Vbeta primers (plus 13 Jbeta primers). Here immunoSEQ multiplex PCR was the method, and the copy in TCRdb shows in-frame clones only, minus some. The table includes fewer than 120,000 clones, around 84% detected once. Sequenced material: PBMCs. Receptors were obtained from a young woman in good health and CMV-seronegative.

J is TRBJ1-3 and V is TRBV7-8, with TRBD1 as a possible D gene (6 bases). Trimming took 5 bases from V and 5 from J, leaving 13 bases between them. The CDR3 loop spans 14 amino acids. Germline V lookup: CDR1 SGHVS, CDR2 FQNEAQ. The CDR3 DNA reads as TGTGCCAGCAGCCTCCCAGGGGAGCGAAACACCATATATTTT. Encoded protein: CASSLPGERNTIYF.

This chain joins TRBV30 and TRBJ1-6, with D unclear. The germline V gene encodes CDR1 GTSNPN and CDR2 SVGIG (reference sequence). The CDR3 extends over 18 amino acids. Trimming shortened V by 0 bases and J by 0 bases, and 15 bases separated the two germline ends. The CDR3 sequence: CAWSVPGQSSSYNSPLHF. CDR3 nucleotide sequence: TGTGCCTGGAGTGTGCCTGGGCAGTCGAGCTCCTATAATTCACCCCTCCACTTT.

The rearrangement links TRBV15 to TRBJ1-6; D uncertain. V dropped 0 bases and J dropped 7 bases, with 7 bases sitting between them. Germline CDR1 and CDR2: LNHNV and YYDKDF (reference sequence). The CDR3 is 14 residues long. In nucleotides, the CDR3 is TGTGCCACCAGCAGAGATCGGTCGAATTCACCCCTCCACTTT. Translation: CATSRDRSNSPLHF.

The rearrangement uses TRBV7-2 and TRBJ2-7, with TRBD2 as a possible D gene (6 bases). The V end was cut by 6 bases, the J end by 5 bases, with 11 bases between. CDR3 length: 12 residues. Germline V CDR1 and CDR2: SGHTA, FQGNSA. The CDR3 region has the DNA TGTGCCAGCAGGGGCCCTAGCGACGAGCAGTACTTC. This codes for CASRGPSDEQYF.

The chain carries TRBV21-1 and TRBJ1-5. TRBV21-1 is shown as a pseudogene. The CDR3 sequence is 14 residues long. The CDR3 coding sequence is TGTGCCAGCAGCAATAGCTGTCACGGTCAGCCCCAGCATTTT. This codes for CASSNSCHGQPQHF.

The J gene is TRBJ2-7, the V gene TRBV6-1, with 8 bases that match TRBD2. Germline values: CDR1 MNHNS, CDR2 SASEGT. The trim removed 2 bases at V and 1 base at J, leaving 4 bases unmatched. The CDR3 has 15 amino acids. CDR3 sequence: CASSEPGGASYEQYF. CDR3 in DNA: TGTGCCAGCAGTGAACCGGGGGGGGCATCCTACGAGCAGTACTTC.

This clone was seen a handful of times. J is TRBJ2-3 and V is TRBV28, with D maybe TRBD1 (5 bases). Per germline, CDR1 MDHEN and CDR2 SYDVKM. The CDR3 spans 14 residues. Trimming shortened V by 2 bases and J by 0 bases, and 6 bases separated the two germline ends. CDR3 in amino acids: CASSLTGSTDTQYF. As DNA, the CDR3 is TGTGCCAGCAGTTTAACAGGAAGCACAGATACGCAGTATTTT.

The gene calls are TRBV6-1 and TRBJ2-1; 11 nucleotides agree with TRBD2. In germline, CDR1 is MNHNS, CDR2 SASEGT. The CDR3 loop spans 14 amino acids. This chain's CDR3 is CVTLAGVWENEQFF. The CDR3 nucleotides read TGTGTCACACTAGCGGGAGTCTGGGAAAATGAGCAGTTCTTC.

The chain links TRBV14 to TRBJ2-7, with 8 bases identical to TRBD1. CDR3 length: 16 residues. V shed 1 base and J 0 bases; nucleotides not matched to a gene: 5. Per germline, CDR1 SGHDN and CDR2 FVKESK. DNA for the CDR3: TGTGCCAGCAGCCAAGGGGGACAGGCCCTCTCCTACGAGCAGTACTTC. Residues: CASSQGGQALSYEQYF.

The rearrangement uses TRBV6-1 and TRBJ1-1; maybe TRBD1 (5 bases). CDR3 size: 13 residues. The V gene lost 6 bases and the J gene lost 5 bases, with 13 bases spanning the gap. Germline assignment: CDR1 MNHNS and CDR2 SASEGT. The CDR3 reads CASRPGGFTEAFF. The CDR3 nucleotides are TGTGCCAGCAGGCCGGGGGGATTTACTGAAGCTTTCTTT.

This clone was seen a single time. The chain is built from TRBV7-6 and TRBJ2-3; 8 nucleotides line up with TRBD2. CDR1 and CDR2 (germline): SGHVS, FNYEAQ. V lost 6 bases, J lost 6 bases, and 11 bases stayed unmatched. The CDR3 is 15 residues long. The CDR3 sequence: CASSTRAGGVDTQYF. CDR3 nucleotide sequence: TGTGCCAGCAGTACCCGGGCGGGGGGAGTCGATACGCAGTATTTT.

The rearrangement uses TRBV27 and TRBJ1-5; a weak D match, TRBD1 (5 bases). The CDR3 is made up of 15 amino acids. CDR1 is MNHEY, CDR2 SMNVEV, per germline (reference sequence). The ends were cut back, 0 bases at V and 1 base at J, with 7 bases in the middle. CDR3 sequence (DNA): TGTGCCAGCAGTTTATCTGGACAAAGCAATCAGCCCCAGCATTTT. As protein: CASSLSGQSNQPQHF.

This clone has just a few counts. This chain links TRBV2 with TRBJ2-3; TRBD1 matches 8 bases. The CDR3 is made up of 15 amino acids. Trimming took 7 bases from V and 3 from J; bases not matched to a gene: 9. CDR1 is SNHLY, CDR2 FYNNEI, per germline. The CDR3 loop is CASIQGAPMTDTQYF. The CDR3 nucleotides read TGTGCCAGCATCCAGGGGGCACCCATGACAGATACGCAGTATTTT.

This clone occurred once. The gene calls are TRBV4-3 and TRBJ2-7; 8 bases are a match to TRBD2. The CDR3 consists of 19 residues. Germline V gene sequence: CDR1 LGHNA, CDR2 YSLEER. Germline trimming cut 0 bases from V and 3 bases from J; bases unmatched to any gene: 16. The CDR3 DNA follows: TGCGCCAGCAGCCAAGATCGCCCCGCGGGAGGACCCGGAATCTACGAGCAGTACTTC. As protein: CASSQDRPAGGPGIYEQYF.

This clone was picked up a small number of times. The gene calls are TRBV18 and TRBJ1-1, with TRBD1 matching over 8 bases. Germline lookup yields CDR1 KGHSH and CDR2 LQKENI. V shed 4 bases, J shed 1 base, and the junction held 2 bases outside the gene matches. This CDR3 spans 14 amino acids. The CDR3 reads CASSQGQGNTEAFF. In DNA, the CDR3 is TGTGCCAGCTCACAAGGACAGGGGAACACTGAAGCTTTCTTT.

V is TRBV19 and J is TRBJ1-5, with D possibly matching TRBD1 (6 bases). The CDR3 consists of 13 residues. V was trimmed by 10 bases and J by 7 bases, leaving 17 bases between them. Germline V gives CDR1 LNHDA, CDR2 SQIVND (reference sequence). The CDR3 coding sequence is TGTGCCACCGCGCAGGGGCGAGGACAGCCCCAGCATTTT. This translates into CATAQGRGQPQHF.

This rearrangement joins TRBV9 to TRBJ1-1; the D is unclear. The ends were cut back, 0 bases at V and 0 bases at J, with 9 bases in the middle. CDR1 is SGDLS and CDR2 is YYNGEE in the germline V gene. The CDR3 totals 15 residues. DNA for the CDR3: TGTGCCAGCAGCGTAGATCCGGGGTTGAACACTGAAGCTTTCTTT. Its protein product is CASSVDPGLNTEAFF. The variable domain in full, completed from reference TRBV9 and TRBJ1-1, reads DSGVTQTPKHLITATGQRVTLRCSPRSGDLSVYWYQQSLDQGLQFLIQYYNGEERAKGNILERFSAQQFPDLHSELNLSSLELGDSALYFCASSVDPGLNTEAFFGQGTRLTVV.

The V gene is TRBV28, the J gene TRBJ1-1; D uncertain. This CDR3 contains 14 residues. Between the trimmed V and J ends, which lost 8 bases and 3 bases, there was a span of 16 bases. Germline assignment: CDR1 MDHEN and CDR2 SYDVKM. The CDR3, as DNA: TGTGCCAGCCAACGGGGAGAAATAGACACTGAAGCTTTCTTT. Its protein is CASQRGEIDTEAFF.

This clone was detected once. The chain employs TRBV10-3 and TRBJ2-4, with 8 bases matching TRBD1. Germline V gene data show CDR1 as ENHRY and CDR2 as SYGVKD. CDR3 length: 15 residues. Trimming at V came to 6 bases and at J to 3 bases, leaving 7 bases not matched to a gene. CDR3 in amino acids: CAISETGVGKNIQYF. The CDR3 nucleotides read TGTGCCATCAGCGAGACAGGGGTTGGCAAAAACATTCAGTACTTC.